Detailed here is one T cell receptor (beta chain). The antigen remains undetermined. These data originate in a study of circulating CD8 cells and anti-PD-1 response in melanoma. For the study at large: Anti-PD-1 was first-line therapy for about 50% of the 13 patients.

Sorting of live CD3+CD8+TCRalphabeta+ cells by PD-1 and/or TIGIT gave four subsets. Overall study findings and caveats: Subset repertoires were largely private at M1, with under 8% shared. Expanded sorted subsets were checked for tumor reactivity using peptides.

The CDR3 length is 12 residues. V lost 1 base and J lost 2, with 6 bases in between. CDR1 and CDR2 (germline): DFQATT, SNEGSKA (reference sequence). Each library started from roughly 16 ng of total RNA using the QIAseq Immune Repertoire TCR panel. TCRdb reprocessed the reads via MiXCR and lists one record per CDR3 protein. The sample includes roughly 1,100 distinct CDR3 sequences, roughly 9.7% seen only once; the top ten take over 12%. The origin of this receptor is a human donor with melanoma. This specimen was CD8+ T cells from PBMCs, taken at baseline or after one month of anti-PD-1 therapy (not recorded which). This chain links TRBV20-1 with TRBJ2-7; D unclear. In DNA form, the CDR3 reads TGCAGTGCTAGAGTCAATACCTACGAGCAGTACTTC. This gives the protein CSARVNTYEQYF.